This T cell receptor (beta chain) was observed in a study of blood T cell repertoires in COVID-19. Study information: The United States, Italy and Spain provided the acute and convalescent COVID-19 samples. Sources were T cells, B-cell-depleted T cells, or PBMCs; the material itself was cDNA or gDNA.

This clone was counted a single time. Authors' analysis steps: Reference gene primer amplification in the assay estimated nucleated cell counts. Assay: immunoSEQ multiplex PCR; the TCRdb copy retains only in-frame clones and omits some. V and J calls plus clone size are reproduced from that table; the DNA served to infer D and trimming. The repertoire holds around 120,000 clones, with about nine tenths as singletons. V was shortened by 7 bases and J by 1 base, with 13 bases between the two germline ends. This CDR3 region has 14 residues. Germline V CDR1 and CDR2: MDHEN, SYDVKM. This TCR was recovered from a human donor in a cohort sampled during active COVID-19. The rearrangement uses TRBV28 and TRBJ1-1, with a weak D call TRBD1 (6 bases). The sequenced material came from peripheral blood. The chain's CDR3 is CASNPRGGNTEAFF. Here the CDR3 DNA reads TGTGCCAGCAACCCCAGAGGGGGGAACACTGAAGCTTTCTTT. The full variable domain, in which reference TRBV28 and TRBJ1-1 provide the parts outside the CDR3, is DVKVTQSSRYLVKRTGEKVFLECVQDMDHENMFWYRQDPGLGLRLIYFSYDVKMKEKGDIPEGYSVSREKKERFSLILESASTNQTSMYLCASNPRGGNTEAFFGQGTRLTVV.